Below, one T cell receptor beta chain is given with its context. TCRdb processed the 5' RACE reads again and assigns one entry to each CDR3 protein, with no DNA. This sample's clone table lists 120,000 to 150,000 distinct CDR3 sequences. Germline CDR1 LNHNV, CDR2 YYDKDF (reference sequence). This CDR3 region has 14 residues. This entry is derived from a study of T cells expressing NK-cell markers. The chain links TRBV15 to TRBJ2-2; as DNA is missing, the TRBD2 call by TCRdb cannot be tested. The sequence was collected from a man between 18 and 35 years old in good health. The sample comprised blood T cells: a sorted CD56 or NKG2C T cell subset, CD4+ or CD8+ T cells, or bulk PBMC T cells (not recorded which). CDR3 region: CATSRAAGGEELFF.